Each of the 20 T cell receptor beta chains below was sequenced from the same sample in a study of STAT5B mutations in CD4+ large granular lymphocyte leukemia. Profiled with immunoSEQ multiplex PCR; TCRdb holds only in-frame clones, not every one. The sample contains 30,000 to 40,000 clones, about four fifths of which appear only once. The sample was CD4+ T cells from blood buffy coats. The receptor set was obtained from a human donor in good health.

V usage is TRBV2 and J usage is TRBJ2-7; D remains unclear. Germline CDR1 reads SNHLY; CDR2 reads FYNNEI. The CDR3 has 16 residues. Trimming cost V 3 bases and J 0 bases, with 15 bases left between them. The CDR3 DNA reads TGTGCCAGCAGTGACCCCTCCAGGTCGAGCTCCTACGAGCAGTACTTC. This sequence encodes CASSDPSRSSSYEQYF. Full variable domain (missing parts from reference TRBV2 and TRBJ2-7): EPEVTQTPSHQVTQMGQEVILRCVPISNHLYFYWYRQILGQKVEFLVSFYNNEISEKSEIFDDQFSVERPDGSNFTLKIRSTKLEDSAMYFCASSDPSRSSSYEQYFGPGTRLTVT.

This chain connects TRBV7-8 to TRBJ2-1; no clear D gene. V dropped 4 bases and J dropped 1 base, with 5 bases sitting between them. The CDR3 runs 13 residues. Germline CDR1 SGHVS, CDR2 FQNEAQ. The CDR3 DNA reads as TGTGCCAGCAGCTCCCAATCCTACAATGAGCAGTTCTTC. Its translation: CASSSQSYNEQFF. Combining the CDR3 with reference TRBV7-8 and TRBJ2-1 gives the whole variable domain GAGVSQSPRYKVAKRGQDVALRCDPISGHVSLFWYQQALGQGPEFLTYFQNEAQLDKSGLPSDRFFAERPEGSVSTLKIQRTQQEDSAVYLCASSSQSYNEQFFGPGTRLTVL.

The chain has TRBV5-1 and TRBJ2-7; 7 nucleotides align to TRBD2. The germline V gene encodes CDR1 SGHRS and CDR2 YFSETQ. The V and J ends lost 4 bases and 6 bases, in that order; junction bases with no gene match: 7. The CDR3 extends over 13 amino acids. In DNA form, the CDR3 reads TGCGCCAGCAGCCTAACGGGGGGTTTCGAGCAGTACTTC. Protein sequence: CASSLTGGFEQYF.

Comment on this clone: The CDR3 does not end in the conserved phenylalanine or tryptophan, so this is likely a read error. The limits of the CDR3 on the DNA are not certain, so only TCRdb's listed CDR3 is given. The chain is built from TRBV11-2 and TRBJ2-6; the D call TRBD2 from the table was never checked on the DNA. The germline CDR1 and CDR2 sequences are SGHAT and FQNNGV. The CDR3 comprises 8 residues, both ends counted. Here the CDR3 reads CASSLNLR.

The rearrangement uses TRBV7-2 and TRBJ2-1; D is unclear. This CDR3 contains 15 residues. The ends were cut back, 0 bases at V and 9 bases at J, with 15 bases in the middle. CDR1 and CDR2 from the germline V gene are SGHTA and FQGNSA. The CDR3 DNA sequence: TGTGCCAGCAGCTTAGCGTTCAGTTTTAGTAGTGAGCAGTTCTTC. This sequence encodes CASSLAFSFSSEQFF.

This clone showed up just once. The chain has TRBV19 and TRBJ1-2, with 8 bases lining up with TRBD1. The CDR3 extends over 15 amino acids. V shed 4 bases and J 3 bases; nucleotides not matched to a gene: 7. Germline assignment: CDR1 LNHDA and CDR2 SQIVND (reference sequence). CDR3 DNA sequence: TGTGCCAGTAGTAGGCGGACAGGGATTGACTATGGCTACACCTTC. The encoded protein is CASSRRTGIDYGYTF. The full variable domain, in which reference TRBV19 and TRBJ1-2 provide the parts outside the CDR3, is DGGITQSPKYLFRKEGQNVTLSCEQNLNHDAMYWYRQDPGQGLRLIYYSQIVNDFQKGDIAEGYSVSREKKESFPLTVTSAQKNPTAFYLCASSRRTGIDYGYTFGSGTRLTVV.

CDR3 in DNA: TGTGCCAGCAGCTTTTCGGGACTAGCGGGAAGGACCGGGGAGCTGTTTTTT. Translating it yields CASSFSGLAGRTGELFF. The gene calls are TRBV11-2 and TRBJ2-2; 13 bases are shared with TRBD2. Per the germline V gene, CDR1 is SGHAT and CDR2 is FQNNGV. V dropped 3 bases and J dropped 5; count of bases not matched to a gene: 6. CDR3 length: 17 amino acids. Looking up the rest from reference TRBV11-2 and TRBJ2-2 gives the full variable domain: EAGVAQSPRYKIIEKRQSVAFWCNPISGHATLYWYQQILGQGPKLLIQFQNNGVVDDSQLPKDRFSAERLKGVDSTLKIQPAKLEDSAVYLCASSFSGLAGRTGELFFGEGSRLTVL.

J is TRBJ1-1 and V is TRBV28; no firm D call. Germline CDR1 MDHEN, CDR2 SYDVKM. With 4 bases removed from V and 2 bases from J, the gap between germline ends came to 8 bases. The CDR3 runs to 13 residues. The CDR3 reads CASSWSGNTEAFF. The CDR3 DNA sequence: TGTGCCAGCAGTTGGTCGGGTAACACTGAAGCTTTCTTT. Combining the CDR3 with reference TRBV28 and TRBJ1-1 gives the whole variable domain DVKVTQSSRYLVKRTGEKVFLECVQDMDHENMFWYRQDPGLGLRLIYFSYDVKMKEKGDIPEGYSVSREKKERFSLILESASTNQTSMYLCASSWSGNTEAFFGQGTRLTVV.

The chain has TRBV2 and TRBJ2-3; D not certain. CDR3 length: 13 amino acids. Trimming took 6 bases from V and 2 from J, leaving 9 bases between them. Per germline, CDR1 SNHLY and CDR2 FYNNEI. The CDR3 loop reads CASRAPHTDTQYF. CDR3 in DNA: TGTGCCAGCAGGGCCCCCCACACAGATACGCAGTATTTT.

This clone has a single count. The chain is built from TRBV20-1 and TRBJ1-4; 7 nucleotides align to TRBD1. This CDR3 is built from 11 residues. Losses at the gene ends were 6 bases for V and 8 bases for J; bases not matched to a gene: 3. Germline-derived CDR1 and CDR2 are DFQATT and SNEGSKA (reference sequence). The CDR3 region is CSARGDEKLFF. The DNA of the CDR3 is TGCAGTGCCAGGGGGGACGAAAAACTGTTTTTT.

This chain joins TRBV18 and TRBJ1-1; D gene ambiguous. This CDR3 region has 13 residues. V was clipped by 6 bases and J by 6 bases, with 14 bases between them. Germline V gene sequence: CDR1 KGHSH, CDR2 LQKENI. CDR3 DNA: TGTGCCAGCTCTCAAGCACCCTACTCTGAAGCTTTCTTT. This codes for CASSQAPYSEAFF.

This clone occurred a few times. V gene TRBV7-8 combines with J gene TRBJ2-7; D uncertain. The CDR3 length is 15 residues. The germline V gene has CDR1 SGHVS and CDR2 FQNEAQ. V shed 0 bases and J shed 2 bases, with 11 bases lying between them. The CDR3 DNA is TGTGCCAGCAGCTTAGCGTTTGCCACTCCCTACGAGCAGTACTTC. Amino acids: CASSLAFATPYEQYF.

This clone was detected only once. The chain carries TRBV4-2 and TRBJ2-3; tentative D call: TRBD2 (6 bases). The length of the CDR3 is 16 residues. V was clipped by 1 base and J by 2 bases, with 13 bases between them. Germline CDR1 reads LGHNA; CDR2 reads YNFKEQ. CDR3 protein: CASSQARDSITDTQYF. CDR3 sequence (DNA): TGTGCCAGCAGCCAAGCTCGGGACTCGATCACAGATACGCAGTATTTT.

The rearrangement joins TRBV6-6 to TRBJ2-2; the D gene could be TRBD1 or TRBD2 (5 bases each). Trimming took off 4 bases at V and 13 bases at J, with 10 bases between the two ends. This CDR3 has 11 residues. CDR1 and CDR2 (germline): MNHNY, SVGAGI (reference sequence). The CDR3 nucleotides are TGTGCCAGCAGTTCAGGGACGGGGCTGTTTTTT. This gives the protein CASSSGTGLFF.

The V and J genes are TRBV11-1 and TRBJ2-5; TRBD2 matches 13 bases. J lost 4 bases, V lost 5 bases, and 4 bases had no gene match. The germline V gene encodes CDR1 SGHAT and CDR2 FQDESV (reference sequence). The CDR3 contains 15 residues. CDR3 DNA: TGTGCCAGCAGCCCCCGACTAGCGGGAGGAGAGACCCAGTACTTC. This codes for CASSPRLAGGETQYF. Full variable domain (missing parts from reference TRBV11-1 and TRBJ2-5): EAEVAQSPRYKITEKSQAVAFWCDPISGHATLYWYRQILGQGPELLVQFQDESVVDDSQLPKDRFSAERLKGVDSTLKIQPAELGDSAMYLCASSPRLAGGETQYFGPGTRLLVL.

The chain is built from TRBV12-5 and TRBJ2-2; no clear D. V was pared by 2 bases and J by 2 bases, with 3 bases between. Germline V CDR1 and CDR2: LGHNT, FRNRAP. This CDR3 has 13 residues. CDR3 sequence reads: CASGLFNTGELFF. In DNA form, the CDR3 reads TGTGCTAGTGGTTTGTTTAACACCGGGGAGCTGTTTTTT. The variable domain in full, completed from reference TRBV12-5 and TRBJ2-2, reads DARVTQTPRHKVTEMGQEVTMRCQPILGHNTVFWYRQTMMQGLELLAYFRNRAPLDDSGMPKDRFSAEMPDATLATLKIQPSEPRDSAVYFCASGLFNTGELFFGEGSRLTVL.

This clone showed up just a few times. V is TRBV2 and J is TRBJ2-5; D gene unclear. The V end was cut by 5 bases, the J end by 7 bases, with 14 bases between. CDR1 is SNHLY and CDR2 is FYNNEI in the germline V gene. This CDR3 region has 13 residues. The CDR3 loop reads CASSLTATPTQYF. Here the CDR3 DNA reads TGTGCCAGCAGTCTCACAGCGACCCCGACCCAGTACTTC.

The chain recombines TRBV7-9 with TRBJ1-2, with TRBD1 identical over 9 bases. The V gene end was trimmed by 5 bases and the J gene end by 8 bases; junction bases not matched to a gene: 3. Per germline, CDR1 SEHNR and CDR2 FQNEAQ (reference sequence). The CDR3 has 12 residues. CDR3 sequence: CASSADRGGYTF. CDR3 nucleotide sequence: TGTGCCAGCAGCGCGGACAGGGGCGGCTACACCTTC.

The CDR3 protein is CASSTWTDKYEQYF. DNA for the CDR3: TGTGCCAGTAGTACATGGACGGATAAGTACGAGCAGTACTTC. V and J are TRBV19 and TRBJ2-5; D ambiguous. The better agreement between TRBJ2-7 and the DNA end casts doubt on the J call. The germline gives CDR1 LNHDA, CDR2 SQIVND (reference sequence). CDR3 length: 14 residues.

The count of this clone is one. CDR3 sequence (DNA): TGTGCCAGCCGGGGGGGATCTGTCCACGAGCAGTACTTC. Its translation: CASRGGSVHEQYF. The V and J genes are TRBV18 and TRBJ2-7; 8 bases match TRBD2. CDR1 is KGHSH and CDR2 is LQKENI in the germline V gene. This CDR3 comprises 13 residues. J gave up 5 bases and V 8 bases, and 8 bases lay outside the gene matches.